This record concerns one T cell receptor beta chain sequence. Its antigen remains unknown. Assay used: immunoSEQ multiplex PCR; TCRdb lists only in-frame clones, some missing. The sample table sets out around 25,000 clones. These data are taken from a study of T cells in women clearing cervical HPV infection. In the study overall: Donors had HPV16-related CIN3 or worse; 2 had invasive cancer. Case blood was drawn a median around 140 days after lesion detection. Study-level findings and limits: Associations may precede or follow infection; HPV-specific or memory T cells were not isolated.

This TCR came from a woman between 18 and 69 years old with a cervical HPV16 infection that either progressed to CIN3+ or cleared (not recorded which). What was sequenced was blood buffy coat.

The part of the CDR3 DNA that was read is TGTGCCAGCACAACACCCTACAATGAG. Protein product: CASTTPYNE. The entire CDR3 protein is CASTTPYNEQFF. The chain has TRBV12-3 or TRBV12-4 and TRBJ2-1; D is undetermined. The read terminates 3 residues ahead of where the CDR3 ends, so the germline J gene completes it. V dropped 7 bases and J dropped 2 bases, with 6 bases sitting between them. The CDR3 is 12 residues long.